One and the same sample provided the 5 T cell receptor beta chains below, sequenced in a study of OX40 agonist ivuxolimab in advanced cancers. Generated by immunoSEQ multiplex PCR, the TCRdb table keeps only in-frame clones and is missing some. The repertoire holds roughly 72,000 clones, with roughly 80% as singletons. Sequenced material: CD4+ or CD8+ T cells sorted from blood, taken in a trial of the OX40 agonist ivuxolimab. The receptors were gathered from an adult with an advanced solid tumor such as melanoma, head and neck, liver or kidney cancer.

Here the CDR3 reads CASSIRISGSYNEQFF. CDR3 bases: TGTGCCAGTAGTATAAGGATTAGCGGGAGCTACAATGAGCAGTTCTTC. This chain connects TRBV19 to TRBJ2-1; TRBD2 matches 9 bases. Germline CDR1 LNHDA, CDR2 SQIVND (reference sequence). This CDR3 spans 16 amino acids. With V trimmed by 2 bases and J by 3 bases, 5 bases remained unmatched.

CDR3 sequence: CAWSVFAMNEQFF. CDR3 nucleotides: TGTGCCTGGAGTGTTTTCGCTATGAATGAGCAGTTCTTC. The J gene is TRBJ2-1, the V gene TRBV30; D is unclear. V was trimmed by 0 bases and J by 7 bases, leaving 10 bases between them. Per germline, CDR1 GTSNPN and CDR2 SVGIG (reference sequence). This CDR3 has 13 amino acids.

V is TRBV5-8 and J is TRBJ1-5; D is unclear. With 4 bases removed from V and 4 bases from J, the gap between germline ends came to 12 bases. Germline values: CDR1 SGHTS, CDR2 YDEGEE. The length of the CDR3 is 14 residues. CDR3 nucleotides: TGTGCCAGCAGCCTCGAATCCGGTAATCAGCCCCAGCATTTT. Translating gives CASSLESGNQPQHF.

V is TRBV7-9 and J is TRBJ2-6; 8 bases align to TRBD1. CDR1 SEHNR and CDR2 FQNEAQ come from the germline V gene (reference sequence). The CDR3 extends over 15 amino acids. The V gene end was trimmed by 5 bases and the J gene end by 4 bases; junction bases not matched to a gene: 4. This chain's CDR3 is CASSRTGFGANVLTF. As DNA, the CDR3 is TGTGCCAGCAGCAGGACAGGGTTCGGGGCCAACGTCCTGACTTTC.

The rearrangement uses TRBV6-1 and TRBJ1-1; no firm D call. The V end lost 7 bases, the J end lost 1 base, and 13 bases lay between the germline ends. The V gene's germline CDR1 is MNHNS and CDR2 SASEGT. This CDR3 spans 14 amino acids. CDR3 DNA: TGTGCCAGCATTATGGACCGACCGAACACTGAAGCTTTCTTT. Protein sequence: CASIMDRPNTEAFF.